The rows below give T cell receptor beta chains drawn from one sample of a study of blood T cell repertoires in COVID-19. TCRdb's table, derived via immunoSEQ multiplex PCR, lists solely in-frame clones and lacks some. This sample has over 150,000 clones, with roughly 80% found just once. The sample comprised peripheral blood. These receptors all come from a woman aged 60-70 years with COVID-19, enrolled during active disease. CDR3s include the opening cysteine and the closing phenylalanine or tryptophan. Each record gives: V gene, J gene, clone size, D gene, CDR3 DNA, CDR3 protein. A D gene is named only where the DNA matches it firmly. Clone sizes are given selectively: once, few, many, or a class where the clone is expanded.

TRBV12-5,TRBJ1-6,once,TRBD1,TGTGCTAGTGGTTTGGTAACAGGGGTTACCTCACCCCTCCACTTT,CASGLVTGVTSPLHF
TRBV18,TRBJ2-3,.,TRBD1,TGTGCCAGCTCACTCGGACAGGGGACAGATACGCAGTATTTT,CASSLGQGTDTQYF
TRBV11-2,TRBJ2-7,many,.,TGTGCCAGCAGCTTAGATGGTCGGGTAGCCTACGAGCAGTACTTC,CASSLDGRVAYEQYF
TRBV7-8,TRBJ1-5,.,.,TGTGCCAGCAGCTTAGTCGGTAACCAGCCCCAGCATTTT,CASSLVGNQPQHF
TRBV2,TRBJ1-3,.,.,TGTGCCAGCAGTGAAGCGGGGGGGTCTGGAAACACCATATATTTT,CASSEAGGSGNTIYF
TRBV3-1/TRBV3-2,TRBJ1-2,.,.,TGTGCCGTAACAAACGCGGGGGCGTATGGCTACACCTTC,CAVTNAGAYGYTF
TRBV10-3,TRBJ1-1,.,TRBD1,TGTGCCATTTCCTCCTGGGGGACAGGGGACTCGAAGATAGGAGCTTTCTTT,CAISSWGTGDSKIGAFF
TRBV12-3/TRBV12-4,TRBJ2-5,.,.,TGTGCCAGCAGTTTTATTTCAGAGACCCAGTACTTC,CASSFISETQYF
TRBV5-1,TRBJ1-2,few,.,TGCGCCAGCAGCGCCGACAGTACCTATGGCTACACCTTC,CASSADSTYGYTF
TRBV4-2,TRBJ1-4,.,.,TGTGCCAGCAGCCCGCCAGACAGGCCTAATGAAAAACTGTTTTTT,CASSPPDRPNEKLFF
TRBV3-1/TRBV3-2,TRBJ1-4,.,TRBD1,TGTGCCAGCAGCCAGCGCAGGGGGGATAATGAAAAACTGTTTTTT,CASSQRRGDNEKLFF
TRBV6-1,TRBJ1-2,once,TRBD1,TGTGCCAGCAGTGAATACGACAGGGGTTATGGCTACACCTTC,CASSEYDRGYGYTF
TRBV25-1,TRBJ2-5,.,TRBD2,TGTGCCAGCAGTGAAAGGCCGGGGGGAGAGACCCAGTACTTC,CASSERPGGETQYF
TRBV11-2,TRBJ1-2,.,.,TGTGCCAGCAGCTTCGAGGGCTATGGCTACACCTTC,CASSFEGYGYTF
TRBV7-2,TRBJ2-5,.,TRBD1,TGTGCCAGCAGCGAAACAGGGGGAGAGACCCAGTACTTC,CASSETGGETQYF
TRBV15,TRBJ2-7,.,.,TGTGCCACCAGCATACACATATCGGGGATATACGAGCAGTACTTC,CATSIHISGIYEQYF
TRBV5-1,TRBJ2-1,.,TRBD2,TGCGCCAGCAGCTTGGCGGGACTAGCGGGACCCAATGAGCAGTTCTTC,CASSLAGLAGPNEQFF
TRBV5-4,TRBJ1-5,.,.,TGTGCCAGCAGCTTGGGGGGCGGGGATCAGCCCCAGCATTTT,CASSLGGGDQPQHF
TRBV6-1,TRBJ1-5,.,.,TGTGCCAGCAGTGAAAATTTCAGGGGTTTCGGGCAGCCCCAGCATTTT,CASSENFRGFGQPQHF
TRBV4-2,TRBJ1-1,.,.,TGTGCCAGCAGCCAAGATTGGGCGTCGAAAATGAACACTGAAGCTTTCTTT,CASSQDWASKMNTEAFF
TRBV19,TRBJ1-1,.,TRBD1,TGTGCCAGTAGTGTACCAGGGGGCCTAACGAACACTGAAGCTTTCTTT,CASSVPGGLTNTEAFF
TRBV6-5,TRBJ1-1,.,.,TGTGCCAGCATCACGGGAAGGGCGAACACTGAAGCTTTCTTT,CASITGRANTEAFF
TRBV29-1,TRBJ1-1,.,.,TGCAGCGTTGTCTACAGAACGAACACTGAAGCTTTCTTT,CSVVYRTNTEAFF
TRBV27,TRBJ1-6,.,.,TGTGCCAGCAGCCAGTATAATTCACCCCTCCACTTT,CASSQYNSPLHF
TRBV3-1/TRBV3-2,TRBJ2-2,.,TRBD1,TGTGCCAGCAGCCGCGGGACAGGGGTTACCGGGGAGCTGTTTTTT,CASSRGTGVTGELFF
TRBV7-8,TRBJ1-5,few,TRBD1,TGTGCCAGCAGCTTAGAAGCGGGGACAGGGGCGAGTCCGAGCAATCAGCCCCAGCATTTT,CASSLEAGTGASPSNQPQHF
TRBV27,TRBJ2-3,.,TRBD1,TGTGCCAGCAGTTTTCTAGCAGGGGGAGGCACAGATACGCAGTATTTT,CASSFLAGGGTDTQYF
TRBV3-1/TRBV3-2,TRBJ2-6,.,.,TGTGCCAGCAGCCGAGATACAGCCTCTGGGGCCAACGTCCTGACTTTC,CASSRDTASGANVLTF
TRBV6-5,TRBJ1-3,.,.,TGTGCCAGCAGTAATCGGGACTGGGGAAACACCATATATTTT,CASSNRDWGNTIYF
TRBV6-5,TRBJ1-5,.,TRBD1,TGTGCCAGCAGCCCGGGACAGGGCTATCAGCCCCAGCATTTT,CASSPGQGYQPQHF
TRBV13,TRBJ2-2,.,TRBD1,TGTGCCAGCAGCCTCAGGACAGGGTACGACACCGGGGAGCTGTTTTTT,CASSLRTGYDTGELFF
TRBV6-2/TRBV6-3,TRBJ1-1,.,.,TGTGCCAGCAGTCCCGGGGGGGGGAGGGTCGGCACTGAAGCTTTCTTT,CASSPGGGRVGTEAFF
TRBV5-1,TRBJ1-3,.,.,TGCGCCAGCAGCTTAGGGGGTGTAGGAATTGGAAACACCATATATTTT,CASSLGGVGIGNTIYF
TRBV25-1,TRBJ1-3,.,.,TGTGCCAGCAGTGGGGGCACAGCCACGGGAAACACCATATATTTT,CASSGGTATGNTIYF
TRBV4-1,TRBJ1-1,.,.,TGCGCCAGCAGCCAAGATTTCCAGAAAGCTTTCTTT,CASSQDFQKAFF
TRBV28,TRBJ1-1,.,.,TGTGCCAGCAGTTTAAACAGCATAAACACTGAAGCTTTCTTT,CASSLNSINTEAFF
TRBV29-1,TRBJ1-2,few,.,TGCAGCGTTTTACCGGGACAAGGTTATGGCTACACCTTC,CSVLPGQGYGYTF
TRBV6-2/TRBV6-3,TRBJ1-5,few,.,TGTGCCAGCAGTTTCCTCGACTCCTCGAATCAGCCCCAGCATTTT,CASSFLDSSNQPQHF
TRBV6-5,TRBJ1-2,.,TRBD1,TGTGCCAGCAGTAGGACAGGGGTTGGCTATGGCTACACCTTC,CASSRTGVGYGYTF
TRBV5-1,TRBJ2-1,.,TRBD2,TGCGCCAGCAGCTCCGGGACTAGCGGGATCTACAATGAGCAGTTCTTC,CASSSGTSGIYNEQFF
TRBV21-1,TRBJ2-1,.,.,TGTGCCAGCAGCAAAGAGACAGGCAATGAGCAGTTCTTC,CASSKETGNEQFF
TRBV27,TRBJ1-2,.,.,TGTGCCAGCAGTTTTACGGGGGTAGCTAACTATGGCTACACCTTC,CASSFTGVANYGYTF
TRBV6-5,TRBJ1-1,.,.,TGTGCCAGCAGTTCTCTGAGTTCGAACACTGAAGCTTTCTTT,CASSSLSSNTEAFF
TRBV19,TRBJ1-1,.,TRBD1,TGTGCCATAAGACCGCCTACAGGGGAGATCGCTGAAGCTTTCTTT,CAIRPPTGEIAEAFF
TRBV9,TRBJ2-3,.,TRBD2,TGTGCCAGCAGCGTAGTCCCCATAGCGGGGGCACGCACAGATACGCAGTATTTT,CASSVVPIAGARTDTQYF
TRBV5-8,TRBJ2-5,many,TRBD1,TGTGCCAGCAGCCCCGGGACAGGGATCCAAGAGACCCAGTACTTC,CASSPGTGIQETQYF
TRBV5-1,TRBJ2-3,once,TRBD1,TGCGCCAGTTCGACAGGGGGCGGAGATACGCAGTATTTT,CASSTGGGDTQYF
TRBV5-8,TRBJ2-3,.,.,TGTGCCAGCAGCTTGGAGGGACTTGCCACAGATACGCAGTATTTT,CASSLEGLATDTQYF
TRBV7-9,TRBJ1-5,.,TRBD1,TGTGCCAGCAGCTTGGGGACAGCGCTCCGCAATCAGCCCCAGCATTTT,CASSLGTALRNQPQHF
TRBV5-5,TRBJ1-2,.,TRBD1,TGTGCCAGCAGCTTGAGGACAGGGCTTGGCTACACCTTC,CASSLRTGLGYTF
TRBV18,TRBJ2-5,.,TRBD1,TGTGCCAGCTCACCATCCCAGGGGGCTCGAGAGACCCAGTACTTC,CASSPSQGARETQYF
TRBV4-2,TRBJ2-1,.,TRBD2,TGTGCCAGCAGCCAGGGTTTGGCTAGCGGGGCCGGGGGCGATGAGCAGTTCTTC,CASSQGLASGAGGDEQFF